The entry below gives a single T cell receptor beta chain sequence along with its context. Its antigen is still unknown. Per-nucleotide qualities are absent, and no much larger clonotype sits a single base away. Participants in the prospective study were aged about 18 to 89 years, lived in 20 to 30 United States geographic areas, and enrolled through a virtual design. In the prospective study, cohorts were assigned on the basis of participant-reported clinical history obtained from a screening survey and a study questionnaire. ImmuneRACE Cohort 3 recovered participants were defined by two consecutive negative NP/OP PCR tests, healthcare professional clearance, or symptom resolution. Each participant in the prospective study had whole blood, serum and a nasopharyngeal or oropharyngeal swab collected by mobile phlebotomists. Participants in the prospective study had the option to provide additional blood draws and questionnaires over a 2-month period. Before DNA extraction, prospective study blood samples were shipped either frozen or at room temperature.

The immunoSEQ Assay, a bias-controlled multiplex PCR, was used to amplify TCRbeta CDR3 regions from genomic DNA. As for the authors' bioinformatics: The number of nucleated cells in each sample was estimated from the amplification of reference gene primers within the assay. To quantify the absolute abundance of each unique TCRbeta CDR3 rearrangement, sequence reads were collapsed and filtered. For each sample, productive Simpson clonality was calculated by taking the square root of Simpson's diversity index across productive rearrangements. The table comes from immuneACCESS by way of TCRdb, which keeps in-frame sequences with V and J called. Part of the clones is missing from these tables; in studies checked, under half for an unresolved V gene and the rest for unknown reasons. Clone size and the V and J calls come from that table; the DNA yielded D and trimming. Present in this sample are 150,000 to 200,000 clones, approximately 90% of which were seen just once. Jointly, the top ten make up about 6.3% of the sample.

This sample was included in a study of blood T cell repertoires in COVID-19 (TCRdb year 2020). For the study in its entirety: Collaborator samples came from the United States, Italy and Spain and covered acute and convalescent phases of COVID-19. The material from the prospective study consisted of cDNA or gDNA derived from T cells, B-cell-depleted T cells, or PBMCs. Subjects who had been exposed to COVID-19, were actively infected with it, or had recovered from it provided the deeply sampled blood TCRbeta repertoires that made up the dataset. The repertoires were made available in a free public database intended to serve as a resource for research on the immune response to SARS-CoV-2. The samples were drawn from the first 160 participants of the ongoing ImmuneRACE study and from over 950 subjects provided by 6 global collaborators. Sample metadata almost always included a de-identified subject ID, COVID-19 status, age in years and sex. Where available, HLA class I and class II types were taken from metadata supplied by the sample provider and were not determined by assay-based typing. Paper-wide results and their limitations: The quantity of clinical and demographic metadata differed by source and by participant and was supplied without curation.

The CDR1 and CDR2 encoded by the germline V gene (reference sequence) are GTSNPN and SVGIG. V trim: 7 bases; J trim: 6 bases; unmatched bases: 14. Spanning cysteine to phenylalanine, the CDR3 consists of 15 amino acids. Only CDR3 DNA remains: 45 bases, in frame from the first base. The rearrangement joined TRBV30 to TRBJ1-2, with 10 middle bases fitting TRBD1. The source is a woman between 50 and 59 years old who had recovered from COVID-19. Material for sequencing was PBMCs or T cells enriched from blood (not recorded which). The sequenced DNA: TGTGCCTACCGGGACAGGGGAAGGTTGAATCATGGCTACACCTTC. It is translated as CAYRDRGRLNHGYTF.